What follows are 21 T cell receptor beta chains derived from one specimen sequenced in a study of blood T cell repertoires in COVID-19. TCRdb keeps only in-frame clones here, not all; method: immunoSEQ multiplex PCR. The profile covers 160,000 or so clones, with 65% to 90% appearing a single time and more than 1.5% taken by the ten largest. The sequenced sample was peripheral blood. These receptors all come from a human donor in a cohort sampled during active COVID-19.

The chain carries TRBV20-1 and TRBJ1-5; 8 bases agree with TRBD1. CDR1 DFQATT and CDR2 SNEGSKA come from the germline V gene (reference sequence). J lost 6 bases, V lost 3 bases, and 4 bases had no gene match. This CDR3 is built from 13 residues. CDR3 in DNA: TGCAGTGCTAGTAACAGGGGGAGTCAGCCCCAGCATTTT. Protein: CSASNRGSQPQHF.

This clone was seen more than once but under ten times. The CDR3 DNA reads TGTGCCACCAGCAACCCGGAGGGAGGAGGCTATGGCTACACCTTC. Its translation: CATSNPEGGGYGYTF. This chain joins TRBV15 and TRBJ1-2; no reliable D call. CDR3 length: 15 amino acids. V was clipped by 4 bases and J by 4 bases, with 16 bases between them. Germline V gene sequence: CDR1 LNHNV, CDR2 YYDKDF (reference sequence).

The chain has TRBV19 and TRBJ1-2; 8 positions match TRBD1. This CDR3 spans 15 amino acids. CDR1 is LNHDA and CDR2 is SQIVND in the germline V gene (reference sequence). V trimming: 9 bases; J trimming: 4 bases; junction bases outside the gene matches: 13. The CDR3 nucleotides are TGTGCCAGCGGCAGTCAGGGGGCGCGGGGCTATGGCTACACCTTC. Translating gives CASGSQGARGYGYTF. The full variable domain, in which reference TRBV19 and TRBJ1-2 provide the parts outside the CDR3, is DGGITQSPKYLFRKEGQNVTLSCEQNLNHDAMYWYRQDPGQGLRLIYYSQIVNDFQKGDIAEGYSVSREKKESFPLTVTSAQKNPTAFYLCASGSQGARGYGYTFGSGTRLTVV.

This chain connects TRBV3-1 (or the pseudogene TRBV3-2) to TRBJ1-1, with 9 positions matching TRBD1. Germline V gene lookup returns CDR1 LGHDT and CDR2 YNNKEL (reference sequence). The CDR3 is 13 amino acids. Trimming took 1 base from V and 10 from J; bases not matched to a gene: 4. Here the CDR3 reads CASSQGDRAAAFF. CDR3 DNA: TGTGCCAGCAGCCAAGGGGACAGGGCTGCAGCTTTCTTT.

This clone was seen just once. This rearrangement joins TRBV7-9 to TRBJ1-1, with D hard to call. V gave up 5 bases and J gave up 2 bases, with 3 bases separating them. Germline CDR1 is SEHNR and CDR2 is FQNEAQ (reference sequence). CDR3 size: 11 residues. The CDR3 coding sequence is TGTGCCAGCAGCCTAAACACTGAAGCTTTCTTT. Amino acids: CASSLNTEAFF.

In its sample, this clone was seen a few times. The V gene is TRBV19, the J gene TRBJ2-7; 10 nucleotides match TRBD1. The CDR3 spans 13 residues. V shed 8 bases and J 7 bases; nucleotides not matched to a gene: 8. Per germline, CDR1 LNHDA and CDR2 SQIVND (reference sequence). The DNA of the CDR3 is TGTGCCAGTTCGACAGGGGGCGCTGGGGAGCAGTACTTC. It yields the protein CASSTGGAGEQYF.

This chain uses TRBV11-2 with TRBJ2-5, with TRBD1 matching 8 bases. Trimming took 4 bases from V and 9 from J; bases not matched to a gene: 10. Germline CDR1 and CDR2: SGHAT and FQNNGV. The CDR3 length is 14 residues. CDR3 coding DNA: TGTGCCAGCAGCTCCAGCAACAGGGGGGCGTCCCAGTACTTC. It encodes CASSSSNRGASQYF.

The chain is built from TRBV14 and TRBJ1-3; a weak D match, TRBD1 (5 bases). CDR3 length: 16 amino acids. The germline gives CDR1 SGHDN, CDR2 FVKESK. V lost 2 bases to trimming and J lost 0 bases, with 11 bases between them. CDR3 protein: CASSQIQAFSGNTIYF. Written as DNA, the CDR3 is TGTGCCAGCAGCCAAATACAGGCGTTCTCTGGAAACACCATATATTTT.

J is TRBJ1-1 and V is TRBV28; TRBD1 aligns across 9 bases. The CDR3 has 18 residues. Losses at the gene ends were 8 bases for V and 0 bases for J; bases not matched to a gene: 16. Germline CDR1 is MDHEN and CDR2 is SYDVKM. The CDR3 loop reads CASPSRTGDRVVNTEAFF. The DNA for the CDR3 is TGTGCCAGCCCCTCTCGTACCGGGGACAGGGTCGTGAACACTGAAGCTTTCTTT.

This sequence joins TRBV2 and TRBJ2-7; TRBD2 aligns across 7 bases. Germline V lookup: CDR1 SNHLY, CDR2 FYNNEI. This CDR3 contains 14 residues. The V and J ends lost 3 bases and 3 bases, in that order; junction bases with no gene match: 5. The CDR3 loop reads CASSEAGVNYEQYF. CDR3 nucleotide sequence: TGTGCCAGCAGTGAGGCGGGAGTTAACTACGAGCAGTACTTC.

This clone came up once. The chain carries TRBV12-5 and TRBJ2-7; possible D gene TRBD1, 5 bases. With 1 base removed from V and 3 bases from J, the gap between germline ends came to 10 bases. Germline CDR1 and CDR2: LGHNT and FRNRAP. The CDR3 runs 14 residues. The CDR3 nucleotides are TGTGCTAGTGGTTTGGCGACAGAAATCTACGAGCAGTACTTC. Its protein is CASGLATEIYEQYF.

This clone was counted at least ten times. V and J are TRBV14 and TRBJ2-5; D is possibly TRBD1 (6 bases). The CDR3 runs 16 residues. V was cut by 1 base and J by 5 bases, with 17 bases left in between. CDR1 SGHDN and CDR2 FVKESK come from the germline V gene. Written as DNA, the CDR3 is TGTGCCAGCAGCCAAGCACAGGGAGTCGTCAAGGAGACCCAGTACTTC. This codes for CASSQAQGVVKETQYF.

The V and J genes are TRBV11-2 and TRBJ2-7; maybe TRBD2 (6 bases). The CDR3 has 15 residues. CDR1 SGHAT and CDR2 FQNNGV come from the germline V gene. Trimming took 0 bases from V and 6 from J, leaving 15 bases between them. The CDR3 region is CASSLDVVAGREQYF. Here the CDR3 DNA reads TGTGCCAGCAGCTTAGACGTGGTCGCGGGACGCGAGCAGTACTTC.

This rearrangement joins TRBV21-1 to TRBJ2-7; TRBD1 is the table's D call, not checked against the DNA. TRBV21-1 is a listed pseudogene. The CDR3 consists of 14 residues. The CDR3 DNA reads as TGTGCCAGCAGCAAAACGGGACAAGTCTACGAGCAGTACTTC. This sequence encodes CASSKTGQVYEQYF.

The chain uses TRBV6-6 and TRBJ2-7, with 8 bases that match TRBD2. This CDR3 has 15 residues. Trimming took 2 bases from V and 1 from J; bases not matched to a gene: 4. CDR1 and CDR2 (germline): MNHNY, SVGAGI (reference sequence). CDR3 amino acids: CASSYVGTSSYEQYF. CDR3 DNA sequence: TGTGCCAGCAGTTACGTGGGGACTAGTTCCTACGAGCAGTACTTC.

The J gene is TRBJ1-2, the V gene TRBV27; weak D call: TRBD1 (6 bases). Germline CDR1 MNHEY, CDR2 SMNVEV (reference sequence). Between the trimmed V and J ends, which lost 2 bases and 6 bases, there was a span of 10 bases. The CDR3 sequence is 13 residues long. The CDR3 is CASSLQQGNGYTF. The CDR3 DNA follows: TGTGCCAGCAGTTTACAACAGGGAAATGGCTACACCTTC.

This clone was observed a single time. V usage is TRBV5-4 and J usage is TRBJ2-5; D perhaps matches TRBD2 (5 bases). CDR1 SGHNT and CDR2 YYREEE come from the germline V gene (reference sequence). This CDR3 region has 13 residues. V lost 3 bases, J lost 2 bases, and 8 bases lay in between. The chain's CDR3 is CASSSPGQETQYF. Here the CDR3 DNA reads TGTGCCAGCAGCTCACCGGGGCAAGAGACCCAGTACTTC.

This rearrangement joins TRBV3-1 (or the pseudogene TRBV3-2) to TRBJ1-6; 7 bases are a match to TRBD1. The CDR3 is made up of 16 amino acids. V trimming: 4 bases; J trimming: 9 bases; junction bases outside the gene matches: 12. The germline V gene encodes CDR1 LGHDT and CDR2 YNNKEL (reference sequence). The DNA for the CDR3 is TGTGCCAGCAGCCGGAACACCGGGACAGTAGGTTCACCCCTCCACTTT. Residues: CASSRNTGTVGSPLHF.

Of note for this clone: This may arise from a read error, as a much more abundant clone is one base away. The rearrangement joins TRBV7-8 to TRBJ1-1; D gene ambiguous. Per the germline V gene, CDR1 is SGHVS and CDR2 is FQNEAQ. The CDR3 consists of 13 residues. V was shortened by 1 base and J by 3 bases, with 6 bases between the two germline ends. CDR3 protein: CASSLVGDTEAFF. The CDR3 region has the DNA TGTGCCAGCAGCTTAGTCGGGGACACTGAAGCTTTCTTT. The whole variable domain, remainder taken from reference TRBV7-8 and TRBJ1-1, is GAGVSQSPRYKVAKRGQDVALRCDPISGHVSLFWYQQALGQGPEFLTYFQNEAQLDKSGLPSDRFFAERPEGSVSTLKIQRTQQEDSAVYLCASSLVGDTEAFFGQGTRLTVV.

The chain recombines TRBV5-4 with TRBJ2-3, with D perhaps TRBD1 (6 bases). The germline V gene has CDR1 SGHNT and CDR2 YYREEE (reference sequence). The V end was cut by 3 bases, the J end by 3 bases, with 11 bases between. The length of the CDR3 is 14 residues. DNA of the CDR3: TGTGCCAGCAGCTGGGGGACATCAACAGATACGCAGTATTTT. Its translation: CASSWGTSTDTQYF.

This chain connects TRBV9 to TRBJ1-4, with D possibly matching TRBD1 (5 bases). Trimming shortened V by 5 bases and J by 8 bases, and 16 bases separated the two germline ends. Germline CDR1 reads SGDLS; CDR2 reads YYNGEE. The CDR3 extends over 14 amino acids. CDR3 bases: TGTGCCAGCAGTGACGGAGGGGTGAGCGAAAAACTGTTTTTT. Amino acid sequence: CASSDGGVSEKLFF. Full variable domain (missing parts from reference TRBV9 and TRBJ1-4): DSGVTQTPKHLITATGQRVTLRCSPRSGDLSVYWYQQSLDQGLQFLIQYYNGEERAKGNILERFSAQQFPDLHSELNLSSLELGDSALYFCASSDGGVSEKLFFGSGTQLSVL.